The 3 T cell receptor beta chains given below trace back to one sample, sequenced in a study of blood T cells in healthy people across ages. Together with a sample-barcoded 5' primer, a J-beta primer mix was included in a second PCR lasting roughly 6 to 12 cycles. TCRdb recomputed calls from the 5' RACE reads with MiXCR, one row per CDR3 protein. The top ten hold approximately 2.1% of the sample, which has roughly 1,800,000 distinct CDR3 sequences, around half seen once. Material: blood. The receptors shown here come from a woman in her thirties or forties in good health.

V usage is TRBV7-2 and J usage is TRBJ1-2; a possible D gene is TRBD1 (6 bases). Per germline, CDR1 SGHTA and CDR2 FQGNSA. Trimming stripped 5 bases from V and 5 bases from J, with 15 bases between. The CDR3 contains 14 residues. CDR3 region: CASSNRTDIYGYTF. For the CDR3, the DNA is TGTGCCAGCAGCAACCGGACAGATATTTATGGCTACACCTTC.

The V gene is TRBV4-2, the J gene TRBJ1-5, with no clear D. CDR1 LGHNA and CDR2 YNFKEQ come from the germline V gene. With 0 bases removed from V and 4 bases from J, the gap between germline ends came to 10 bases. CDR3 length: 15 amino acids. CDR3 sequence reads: CASSQDWGGNQPQHF. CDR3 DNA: TGTGCCAGCAGCCAAGATTGGGGTGGGAATCAGCCCCAGCATTTT.

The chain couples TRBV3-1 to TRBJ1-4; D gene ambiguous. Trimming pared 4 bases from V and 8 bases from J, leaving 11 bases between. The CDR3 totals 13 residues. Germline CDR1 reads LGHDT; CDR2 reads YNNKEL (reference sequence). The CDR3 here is CASSPQTEEKLFF. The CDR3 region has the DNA TGTGCCAGCAGCCCTCAGACGGAAGAAAAACTGTTTTTT.